The 26 T cell receptor beta chains reported below all come from one sample, sequenced in a study of cytomegalovirus exposure and HLA in healthy donors (dated by TCRdb to the late 2010s). Libraries were prepared through the immunoSEQ multiplex PCR assay. A mixture of 60 forward primers for TCR Vbeta segments and 13 reverse primers for TCR Jbeta segments was used in the multiplex PCR. TCRdb took this table from immuneACCESS and kept in-frame rearrangements with V and J called. Such tables lack part of the clones; where checked against another copy, unresolved V genes explain under half of the gap, and the rest is unexplained. The sample yields some 150,000 clones; about three fifths were counted once. Around 3% of the sample is held by the ten biggest clonotypes. Sequencing was performed on PBMCs. These receptors were taken from a woman between 25 and 40 years old in good health and CMV-seropositive.

The chain combines TRBV9 with TRBJ2-2; possible D gene TRBD1, 6 bases. Germline-derived CDR1 and CDR2 are SGDLS and YYNGEE. This CDR3 has 17 residues. Trimming took 0 bases from V and 4 from J, leaving 16 bases between them. The CDR3 nucleotides read TGTGCCAGCAGCGTAGGTTATGGCAAACAGGGCACCGGGGAGCTGTTTTTT. Its protein product is CASSVGYGKQGTGELFF.

The gene calls are TRBV5-1 and TRBJ2-3; the D gene is possibly TRBD2 (7 bases). Between the trimmed V and J ends, which lost 3 bases and 2 bases, there was a span of 19 bases. CDR1 and CDR2 from the germline V gene are SGHRS and YFSETQ. The length of the CDR3 is 17 residues. The CDR3 nucleotides read TGCGCCAGCAGCTGGGGGGGAAGGGGGATAAACACAGATACGCAGTATTTT. It codes for CASSWGGRGINTDTQYF. The full variable domain, completed using reference TRBV5-1 and TRBJ2-3, is KAGVTQTPRYLIKTRGQQVTLSCSPISGHRSVSWYQQTPGQGLQFLFEYFSETQRNKGNFPGRFSGRQFSNSRSEMNVSTLELGDSALYLCASSWGGRGINTDTQYFGPGTRLTVL.

The chain recombines TRBV5-1 with TRBJ1-2; D call uncertain. Trimming pared 4 bases from V and 4 bases from J, leaving 14 bases between. The CDR3 covers 14 residues. CDR1 SGHRS and CDR2 YFSETQ come from the germline V gene. The CDR3 DNA is TGCGCCAGCAGCCTAGAACCCCAGATCTATGGCTACACCTTC. This encodes CASSLEPQIYGYTF.

The V call is TRBV28, the J call TRBJ2-5, with D maybe TRBD2 (5 bases). Trimming shortened V by 3 bases and J by 5 bases, and 10 bases separated the two germline ends. The CDR3 runs to 13 residues. Germline V gene sequence: CDR1 MDHEN, CDR2 SYDVKM. This chain's CDR3 is CASSFGDGETQYF. The CDR3 nucleotides are TGTGCCAGCAGTTTCGGGGATGGGGAGACCCAGTACTTC.

The genes are TRBV5-6 and TRBJ2-7; D is possibly TRBD1 (6 bases). CDR1 and CDR2 (germline): SGHDT, YYEEEE. Trimming took 4 bases from V and 3 from J, leaving 14 bases between them. This CDR3 has 14 residues. Here the CDR3 reads CASSLGQSYYEQYF. The CDR3 bases are TGTGCCAGCAGCCTTGGACAGAGCTACTACGAGCAGTACTTC.

V usage is TRBV5-6 and J usage is TRBJ1-5; TRBD1 might be the D (5 bases). CDR1 and CDR2 (germline): SGHDT, YYEEEE. V shed 2 bases and J shed 0 bases, with 12 bases lying between them. The CDR3 is 16 residues long. Here the CDR3 reads CASSFGGSYSNQPQHF. Written as DNA, the CDR3 is TGTGCCAGCAGCTTCGGGGGATCCTATAGCAATCAGCCCCAGCATTTT.

The genes are TRBV5-1 and TRBJ2-7, with a weak D call TRBD1 (5 bases). The CDR3 has 13 residues. Germline V gene sequence: CDR1 SGHRS, CDR2 YFSETQ. V lost 2 bases and J 1 base, leaving 7 bases between the germline ends. This CDR3 is CASSFQGSYEQYF. In DNA, the CDR3 is TGCGCCAGCAGCTTTCAGGGATCCTACGAGCAGTACTTC.

This clone has only a few counts. The chain couples TRBV28 to TRBJ2-7; TRBD1 agrees at 10 bases. In germline, CDR1 is MDHEN, CDR2 SYDVKM. Trimming removed 4 bases from V and 4 bases from J; junction bases left unmatched: 4. There are 14 residues in the CDR3. CDR3 sequence reads: CASSSGTGEYEQYF. The DNA for the CDR3 is TGTGCCAGCAGTTCCGGGACAGGGGAGTACGAGCAGTACTTC.

This clone has only a few counts. The chain uses TRBV11-2 and TRBJ2-2, with 8 bases identical to TRBD1. V lost 3 bases to trimming and J lost 4 bases; unmatched junction nucleotides: 7. The CDR3 runs to 16 residues. Germline CDR1 reads SGHAT; CDR2 reads FQNNGV. The CDR3 DNA is TGTGCCAGCAGCTTTCTCCAGGGGGCGAGCACCGGGGAGCTGTTTTTT. Amino acid sequence: CASSFLQGASTGELFF.

V and J are TRBV5-6 and TRBJ1-2, with D perhaps TRBD1 (6 bases). Trimming cost V 1 base and J 3 bases, with 13 bases left between them. CDR1 SGHDT and CDR2 YYEEEE come from the germline V gene. The CDR3 consists of 15 residues. CDR3 sequence reads: CASSLPGDPHYGYTF. Written as DNA, the CDR3 is TGTGCCAGCAGCTTGCCAGGGGACCCTCACTATGGCTACACCTTC.

V and J are TRBV5-1 and TRBJ2-1, with 14 bases fitting TRBD2. V lost 4 bases to trimming and J lost 7 bases; unmatched junction nucleotides: 13. Germline assignment: CDR1 SGHRS and CDR2 YFSETQ. The CDR3 spans 18 residues. As DNA, the CDR3 is TGCGCCAGCAGCCTAGGGACTAGCGGGAGTTATTTCAAGAATGAGCAGTTCTTC. This encodes CASSLGTSGSYFKNEQFF.

This chain connects TRBV4-2 to TRBJ1-5; 9 bases line up with TRBD1. V trimming: 0 bases; J trimming: 5 bases; junction bases outside the gene matches: 11. CDR3 length: 18 amino acids. Per the germline V gene, CDR1 is LGHNA and CDR2 is YNFKEQ. In nucleotides, the CDR3 is TGTGCCAGCAGCCAAGATCCAGGCGGGACAGGGAATTATCAGCCCCAGCATTTT. Its translation: CASSQDPGGTGNYQPQHF.

This clone was detected a few times. The chain joins TRBV29-1 to TRBJ1-1; perhaps TRBD1 as D (5 bases). The CDR3 length is 13 residues. V was cut by 1 base and J by 1 base, with 7 bases left in between. Per the germline V gene, CDR1 is SQVTM and CDR2 is ANQGSEA. The CDR3 DNA reads as TGCAGCGTTGAAGCGGGGGGGAACACTGAAGCTTTCTTT. It is translated as CSVEAGGNTEAFF.

This clone was detected only once. The chain uses TRBV29-1 and TRBJ2-7; 10 bases are a match to TRBD2. This CDR3 region has 16 residues. Per the germline V gene, CDR1 is SQVTM and CDR2 is ANQGSEA. The V segment lost 4 bases and the J segment 3 bases; nucleotides outside the gene matches: 12. CDR3 region: CSVVTTSGSRGYEQYF. CDR3 DNA sequence: TGCAGCGTTGTCACGACTAGCGGGTCGCGAGGCTACGAGCAGTACTTC.

J is TRBJ1-5 and V is TRBV19; D unresolved. Trimming took 11 bases from V and 0 from J, leaving 17 bases between them. Germline V CDR1 and CDR2: LNHDA, SQIVND (reference sequence). There are 15 residues in the CDR3. In DNA, the CDR3 is TGTGCCTGCCACCGGGAAATTAATAGCAATCAGCCCCAGCATTTT. This encodes CACHREINSNQPQHF.

This clone came up a few times. The chain recombines TRBV14 with TRBJ2-7; tentative D call: TRBD1 (6 bases). Per germline, CDR1 SGHDN and CDR2 FVKESK. The length of the CDR3 is 14 residues. Trimming removed 5 bases at V and 2 bases at J, with 13 bases between. CDR3 amino acids: CASSETGPAYEQYF. The CDR3 bases are TGTGCCAGCAGCGAGACAGGTCCCGCCTACGAGCAGTACTTC.

The chain has TRBV15 and TRBJ2-5, with 7 bases that match TRBD1. The CDR3 contains 15 residues. Germline V lookup: CDR1 LNHNV, CDR2 YYDKDF (reference sequence). V gave up 5 bases and J gave up 2 bases; unmatched junction bases: 8. CDR3 amino acids: CATSAYRGYQETQYF. CDR3 bases: TGTGCCACCAGCGCCTACAGGGGCTATCAAGAGACCCAGTACTTC.

This chain uses TRBV11-2 with TRBJ1-2; D remains ambiguous. The CDR3 has 13 residues. CDR1 is SGHAT and CDR2 is FQNNGV in the germline V gene. V was cut by 5 bases and J by 4 bases, with 11 bases left in between. CDR3 DNA: TGTGCCAGCAGCCCGGGTGCTCTCTATGGCTACACCTTC. Translation: CASSPGALYGYTF.

In this sample, this clone turned up once. The chain combines TRBV15 with TRBJ2-7, with TRBD2 as a possible D gene (6 bases). Trimming stripped 1 base from V and 2 bases from J, with 12 bases between. The germline V gene has CDR1 LNHNV and CDR2 YYDKDF (reference sequence). The CDR3 has 15 amino acids. The CDR3 coding sequence is TGTGCCACCAGCAGAGCGCCCGGGGGAGCCTACGAGCAGTACTTC. Translated, it gives CATSRAPGGAYEQYF.

This clone was seen only once. The J gene is TRBJ1-2, the V gene TRBV10-3; TRBD1 might be the D (5 bases). This CDR3 is built from 12 residues. Germline-derived CDR1 and CDR2 are ENHRY and SYGVKD. Trimming took 2 bases from V and 5 from J, leaving 6 bases between them. CDR3 coding DNA: TGTGCCATCAGTGAGGCAGGGTATGGCTACACCTTC. Its translation is CAISEAGYGYTF.

This chain uses TRBV27 with TRBJ1-5; no clear D gene. The CDR3 covers 16 residues. V dropped 0 bases and J dropped 3 bases, with 12 bases sitting between them. The germline V gene encodes CDR1 MNHEY and CDR2 SMNVEV (reference sequence). The chain's CDR3 is CASSLSYDNPNQPQHF. CDR3 nucleotides: TGTGCCAGCAGTTTATCGTACGACAACCCCAATCAGCCCCAGCATTTT.

The V and J genes are TRBV7-8 and TRBJ2-2, with a tentative D call TRBD2 (5 bases). Germline CDR1 SGHVS, CDR2 FQNEAQ. Trimming left V 5 bases short and J 5 bases short, with 21 bases between. The CDR3 has 17 residues. The CDR3 loop reads CASSPVGAVLGTGELFF. The DNA for the CDR3 is TGTGCCAGCAGCCCCGTCGGAGCGGTCCTGGGAACCGGGGAGCTGTTTTTT.

This clone occurred once. J is TRBJ1-1 and V is TRBV7-8; TRBD1 aligns across 8 bases. With 3 bases clipped from V and 6 bases from J, the junction kept 6 bases outside the gene matches. The CDR3 spans 14 residues. Germline-derived CDR1 and CDR2 are SGHVS and FQNEAQ. The CDR3 here is CASSFTGQGPEAFF. CDR3 DNA sequence: TGTGCCAGCAGCTTTACCGGACAGGGACCTGAAGCTTTCTTT.

The rearrangement joins TRBV10-1 to TRBJ1-4, with TRBD1 matching 9 bases. This CDR3 comprises 14 residues. Looked up from germline, CDR1 is WNHNN and CDR2 is SYGVQD (reference sequence). V trimming: 4 bases; J trimming: 7 bases; junction bases outside the gene matches: 4. The CDR3 protein is CASSAGTGSEKLFF. The CDR3, as DNA: TGCGCCAGCAGTGCGGGGACAGGGTCTGAAAAACTGTTTTTT.

Remarks on this clone: The junction shows a germline mismatch at one end, possibly a read error. This rearrangement joins TRBV7-7 to TRBJ1-3; the D is unclear. The CDR3 loop spans 15 amino acids. The V gene's germline CDR1 is SSHAT and CDR2 FNYEAQ (reference sequence). The CDR3 is CASSPTSVGGNTIYF. The CDR3 DNA sequence: TGTGCTAGCAGCCCTACGTCGGTTGGTGGAAACACCATATATTTT.

V and J are TRBV29-1 and TRBJ2-7; a weak D match, TRBD2 (6 bases). The CDR3 extends over 12 amino acids. Germline V gives CDR1 SQVTM, CDR2 ANQGSEA. V was pared by 3 bases and J by 2 bases, with 8 bases between. CDR3 DNA sequence: TGCAGCGTTGAGGGGGGAACCTACGAGCAGTACTTC. Its translation is CSVEGGTYEQYF.